The 17 T cell receptor beta chains reported below all come from one sample, sequenced in a study of prognosis after radiotherapy for stage I lung cancer. TCR beta CDR3 amplification from genomic DNA was performed by two-round multiplex PCR. During first-round PCR, primers specific to each TRBV and TRBJ gene were used. MiXCR, run by TCRdb on the multiplex PCR reads, gives a single entry per CDR3 protein. The sample holds about 35,000 distinct CDR3 sequences, less than 45% seen once. The sequencing used PBMCs, collected before or after stereotactic body radiation therapy (not recorded which). Receptors originate from a donor at least 50 years old with non-small cell lung cancer.

In the case of this clonotype: A junction end diverges from the germline sequence, so it may reflect a read error. This chain links TRBV6-1 with TRBJ2-1; 10 bases are shared with TRBD1. CDR3 length: 17 residues. Germline V gene sequence: CDR1 MNHNS, CDR2 SASEGT. CDR3 residues: CVSRARTGGPCYNEQFF. CDR3 in DNA: TGTGTCAGCAGGGCCCGGACAGGGGGGCCGTGTTACAATGAGCAGTTCTTC.

Many counts were recorded for this clonotype. A clone one base away is much larger, so this may be a read error. J is TRBJ2-5 and V is TRBV20-1, with 7 bases lining up with TRBD2. The CDR3 is made up of 13 amino acids. Germline V gene lookup returns CDR1 DFQATT and CDR2 SNEGSKA (reference sequence). The CDR3 region has the DNA TGCAGTGCCCGGCGGGGGTACCAAGAGGCCCAGTACTTC. Translation gives CSARRGYQEAQYF.

This clonotype was seen ten or more times. The V call is TRBV2, the J call TRBJ1-2; TRBD1 matches at 7 bases. This CDR3 has 14 amino acids. With V trimmed by 4 bases and J by 2 bases, 4 bases remained unmatched. Germline values: CDR1 SNHLY, CDR2 FYNNEI. The CDR3 here is CASSVDRINYGYTF. DNA of the CDR3: TGTGCCAGCAGTGTGGACAGGATAAACTATGGCTACACCTTC.

The chain combines TRBV6-2 or TRBV6-3 with TRBJ1-5; D uncertain. This CDR3 is 13 amino acids long. With 3 bases removed from V and 5 bases from J, the gap between germline ends came to 8 bases. Germline values: CDR1 MNHEY, CDR2 SVGEGT. CDR3 loop: CASSYWLDQPQHF. CDR3 coding DNA: TGTGCCAGCAGTTATTGGTTAGATCAGCCCCAGCATTTT.

This clonotype occurred many times. V and J are TRBV5-4 and TRBJ2-1, with D maybe TRBD2 (6 bases). The CDR3 contains 15 residues. The V end was cut by 0 bases, the J end by 5 bases, with 12 bases between. The V gene's germline CDR1 is SGHNT and CDR2 YYREEE (reference sequence). DNA for the CDR3: TGTGCCAGCAGCTTGGTCAGCGGGCCCAACAATGAGCAGTTCTTC. It yields the protein CASSLVSGPNNEQFF.

The rearrangement links TRBV7-3 to TRBJ2-2, with D hard to call. The CDR3 length is 14 residues. Germline V lookup: CDR1 SGHTA, CDR2 FQGTGA. V was cut by 4 bases and J by 7 bases, with 13 bases left in between. CDR3 DNA sequence: TGTGCCAGCAGCTCAAACACGGGCCTCGGGGAGCTGTTTTTT. Translating gives CASSSNTGLGELFF.

The chain is built from TRBV19 and TRBJ2-1, with 9 bases matching TRBD2. Germline assignment: CDR1 LNHDA and CDR2 SQIVND (reference sequence). J was trimmed by 6 bases and V by 3 bases; bases with no gene match: 12. The CDR3 sequence is 17 residues long. CDR3 DNA: TGTGCCAGTAGTATCGCCTCTCTAGCGGGGTTCCGCAATGAGCAGTTCTTC. This codes for CASSIASLAGFRNEQFF.

This clonotype was counted at least ten times. The chain is built from TRBV6-1 and TRBJ1-6, with D unresolved. V shed 7 bases and J shed 0 bases, with 10 bases lying between them. CDR3 length equals 15 residues. Germline CDR1 reads MNHNS; CDR2 reads SASEGT. The CDR3 DNA follows: TGTGCCAGCACTCCTTCCAGCTCCTATAATTCACCCCTCCACTTT. This encodes CASTPSSSYNSPLHF.

This clonotype has more than one count but fewer than ten. The chain joins TRBV20-1 to TRBJ2-5; 9 positions match TRBD1. Germline CDR1 and CDR2: DFQATT and SNEGSKA (reference sequence). J was trimmed by 4 bases and V by 2 bases; bases with no gene match: 8. The CDR3 has 15 amino acids. CDR3 amino acids: CSARSGQGGLETQYF. CDR3 DNA: TGCAGTGCTAGATCGGGACAGGGAGGATTAGAGACCCAGTACTTC.

There are many counts of this clonotype. The chain has TRBV15 and TRBJ1-2, with D possibly TRBD1 on 5 matching bases. This CDR3 is 15 amino acids long. Germline CDR1 LNHNV, CDR2 YYDKDF (reference sequence). V lost 3 bases and J lost 2, with 13 bases in between. The CDR3 nucleotides read TGTGCCACCAGCAGCCAGGCGGGACCCAACTATGGCTACACCTTC. Its protein is CATSSQAGPNYGYTF.

This clonotype was detected ten times or more. V is TRBV4-2 and J is TRBJ1-6; no reliable D call. This CDR3 has 15 residues. Germline lookup yields CDR1 LGHNA and CDR2 YNFKEQ. The ends were cut back, 1 base at V and 8 bases at J, with 12 bases in the middle. The DNA of the CDR3 is TGTGCCAGCAGCCAAGCGACCTTCGGGGATTCACCCCTCCACTTT. This encodes CASSQATFGDSPLHF.

This clonotype was counted ten times or more. The chain employs TRBV5-1 and TRBJ2-2; 7 bases map to TRBD2. J gave up 4 bases and V 1 base, and 1 base lay outside the gene matches. Germline V gene lookup returns CDR1 SGHRS and CDR2 YFSETQ. The CDR3 sequence is 14 residues long. CDR3 coding DNA: TGCGCCAGCAGCTTGACGGGAGGCACCGGGGAGCTGTTTTTT. Protein product: CASSLTGGTGELFF.

This chain joins TRBV11-2 and TRBJ1-2, with D maybe TRBD1 (5 bases). V lost 7 bases and J 8 bases, leaving 20 bases between the germline ends. The CDR3 length is 14 residues. Germline CDR1 SGHAT, CDR2 FQNNGV. Here the CDR3 reads CASIFDSLRVGYTF. The CDR3 region has the DNA TGTGCCAGCATCTTTGACAGCCTCCGGGTCGGCTACACCTTC.

This clonotype has at least ten counts. The chain couples TRBV2 to TRBJ2-7; 8 bases agree with TRBD1. Germline loops: CDR1 SNHLY, CDR2 FYNNEI. V lost 6 bases to trimming and J lost 4 bases; unmatched junction nucleotides: 8. The CDR3 sequence is 14 residues long. Here the CDR3 DNA reads TGTGCCAGCAGCCTGGGACAGGATATTTACGAGCAGTACTTC. It yields the protein CASSLGQDIYEQYF.

Note on this clonotype: Sequence at one end of the junction differs from germline and may be a read error. The chain has TRBV7-9 and TRBJ1-5, with D unresolved. CDR1 is SEHNR and CDR2 is FQNEAQ in the germline V gene (reference sequence). This CDR3 is 13 amino acids long. The CDR3 nucleotides are TGTGCCAGCAGCCCGGGATTCAATCAGACCCAGCATTTT. Its protein product is CASSPGFNQTQHF.

This chain joins TRBV5-1 and TRBJ2-5; D tentatively reads TRBD1 or TRBD2 (6 bases each). CDR3 length: 14 amino acids. Trimming removed 1 base from V and 5 bases from J, with 12 bases in between. The germline gives CDR1 SGHRS, CDR2 YFSETQ. CDR3 loop: CASSLLGGSETQYF. CDR3 DNA sequence: TGCGCCAGCAGCTTGTTAGGGGGGTCCGAGACCCAGTACTTC.

The table lists this clonotype with many counts. This rearrangement joins TRBV6-1 to TRBJ1-2; no firm D call. Germline V gives CDR1 MNHNS, CDR2 SASEGT. The CDR3 is 16 residues long. Between the trimmed V and J ends, which lost 5 bases and 0 bases, there was a span of 16 bases. CDR3 protein: CASSRGAGSTNYGYTF. The DNA of the CDR3 is TGTGCCAGCAGTAGAGGTGCGGGCTCAACTAACTATGGCTACACCTTC.